Listed below are T cell receptor beta chains from one sample, sequenced in a study of OX40 agonist ivuxolimab in advanced cancers. TCRdb's table, derived via immunoSEQ multiplex PCR, lists solely in-frame clones and lacks some. The table has more than 15,000 clones, about 82% seen once. The sample was CD4+ or CD8+ T cells sorted from blood, taken in a trial of the OX40 agonist ivuxolimab. The source of these receptors is an adult with an advanced solid tumor such as melanoma, head and neck, liver or kidney cancer. Each CDR3 is given with its conserved first and last residue. A D gene is named only where the DNA matches it firmly. Rows give clone size only sometimes, using once, few, many, or a class for an expanded clone.

J	D	V	size	DNA	CDR3
TRBJ2-7	TRBD1	TRBV5-4	-	TGTGCCAGCAGCTTGGGACAGGGGGTCACCTACGAGCAGTACTTC	CASSLGQGVTYEQYF
TRBJ1-5	TRBD1	TRBV4-1	-	TGCGCCAGCAGCCAGGGACAGGGACCGAGCCCCCAGCATTTT	CASSQGQGPSPQHF
TRBJ2-1	TRBD2	TRBV30	-	TGTGCCTGGTCTATACTAGCGGGAGGGTTCAATGAGCAGTTCTTC	CAWSILAGGFNEQFF
TRBJ1-5	TRBD1	TRBV19	-	TGTGCCAGTAGTATCACAGGGGACCAGCCCCAGCATTTT	CASSITGDQPQHF
TRBJ2-3	-	TRBV5-1	-	TGCGCCAGCAGCTCCAACGCCGGAGGCGATACGCAGTATTTT	CASSSNAGGDTQYF
TRBJ2-7	TRBD2	TRBV6-1	-	TGTGCCAGCAAGTGGGGGGGGGATCGGTACGAGCAGTACTTC	CASKWGGDRYEQYF
TRBJ1-1	-	TRBV5-1	-	TGCGCCAGCAGTCGAGGGGAGAACACTGAAGCTTTCTTT	CASSRGENTEAFF
TRBJ2-1	TRBD1	TRBV6-5	-	TGTGCCAGCAGTTCAGGGGGTGAGCAGTTCTTC	CASSSGGEQFF
TRBJ1-5	-	TRBV18	-	TGTGCCAGCTCACGGGACACTAAGTACAATCAGCCCCAGCATTTT	CASSRDTKYNQPQHF
TRBJ1-1	TRBD1	TRBV6-1	-	TGTGCCAGCAGTGATAACAGGGGCACTGAAGCTTTCTTT	CASSDNRGTEAFF
TRBJ1-5	-	TRBV25-1	-	TGTGCCAGCAGGGCAAATCAGCCCCAGCATTTT	CASRANQPQHF
TRBJ2-5	TRBD1	TRBV6-1	-	TGTGCCAGCAGGCAGGGGGCGCAAGAGACCCAGTACTTC	CASRQGAQETQYF
TRBJ2-1	-	TRBV5-1	-	TGCGCCAGCAGCTTGGACGGTCAGATCAATGAGCAGTTCTTC	CASSLDGQINEQFF
TRBJ2-2	-	TRBV11-3	-	TGTGCCAGCAGCCAGGGCGGGCCCATAGGCGGGGAGCTGTTTTTT	CASSQGGPIGGELFF
TRBJ1-5	-	TRBV29-1	-	TGCAGCGCCGGACTGAACAATCAGCCCCAGCATTTT	CSAGLNNQPQHF
TRBJ2-5	-	TRBV5-1	-	TGTGCCAGCAGCTTGGGGGGCAGAGAGACCCAGTACTTC	CASSLGGRETQYF
TRBJ2-7	-	TRBV9	-	TGTGCCAGCAGCGCGTACTCGTGGCAGGGGATAACCTACGAGCAGTACTTC	CASSAYSWQGITYEQYF
TRBJ1-1	-	TRBV4-1	-	TGCGCCAGCAGCCAAGAAAGAAGGGGAGGGGGGTACAACACTGAAGCTTTCTTT	CASSQERRGGGYNTEAFF
TRBJ2-1	-	TRBV5-6	-	TGTGCCAGCAGCTTCGCGGGGACCTACAATGAGCAGTTCTTC	CASSFAGTYNEQFF
TRBJ2-1	TRBD2	TRBV19	-	TGTGCCAGTAGTATTCTCATGGCGGGAGGCTCCTACAATGAGCAGTTCTTC	CASSILMAGGSYNEQFF
TRBJ2-7	TRBD2	TRBV29-1	once	TGCAGCGTTAGCGGGGGGCTAAGCGAGCAGTACTTC	CSVSGGLSEQYF
TRBJ1-2	TRBD1	TRBV6-6	-	TGTGCCAGCAGCCAACCAGGACAGGGGGCAGTCGGCTACACCTTC	CASSQPGQGAVGYTF
TRBJ2-7	TRBD2	TRBV10-3	-	TGTGCCATCAGGAAGACTAGCGGGGGAGCCTACGAGCAGTACTTC	CAIRKTSGGAYEQYF
TRBJ2-3	-	TRBV30	-	TGTGCCTGGAGTGTGGTGAATACGCAGTATTTT	CAWSVVNTQYF
TRBJ2-1	TRBD1	TRBV14	-	TGTGCCAGCAGCCAGGCTTCAGGGACAGGGTTCGGTGAGCAGTTCTTC	CASSQASGTGFGEQFF
TRBJ2-1	TRBD2	TRBV29-1	-	TGCAGCGTTCCCTCTCGGGGGGGAGTGGGAAGGAGGGAGCAGTTCTTC	CSVPSRGGVGRREQFF
TRBJ1-1	-	TRBV5-1	once	TGCGCCAGCAGCCGGGGTGCGGACACTGAAGCTTTCTTT	CASSRGADTEAFF
TRBJ2-5	TRBD2	TRBV11-2	-	TGTGCCAGCAGCTTAGAAGGGGCGGGAGCTGAGACCCAGTACTTC	CASSLEGAGAETQYF
TRBJ2-3	TRBD2	TRBV4-2	-	TGTGCCAGCAGCCAAACTCGAGGACTAGGTCTCCCAGATACGCAGTATTTT	CASSQTRGLGLPDTQYF
TRBJ2-5	TRBD1	TRBV18	-	TGTGCCAGCTCACACGCAACAGGGGCAGGAGAGACCCAGTACTTC	CASSHATGAGETQYF
TRBJ1-1	-	TRBV6-5	-	TGTGCCAGCAGTAGGGGAACTCAGGGGGAAGCTTTCTTT	CASSRGTQGEAFF
TRBJ1-5	-	TRBV18	-	TGTGCCAGCTCACCACCGGGCCGGGAACACAATCAGCCCCAGCATTTT	CASSPPGREHNQPQHF
TRBJ2-7	TRBD2	TRBV11-3	-	TGTGCCAGCAGCTTTTCTAGCGGGTACGAGCAGTACTTC	CASSFSSGYEQYF
TRBJ1-2	-	TRBV15	-	TGTGCCACCAGCAGAGCAGGCGCGGGTGGGAATTTAAACTATGGCTACACCTTC	CATSRAGAGGNLNYGYTF
TRBJ2-1	-	TRBV10-3	-	TGTGCCATCAGTGAGCCACTGGGGTCGGGGTCCTACAATGAGCAGTTCTTC	CAISEPLGSGSYNEQFF
TRBJ2-5	-	TRBV7-3	-	TGTGCCAGCAGCTTAGGGGTAGGAACCCAGTACTTC	CASSLGVGTQYF
TRBJ1-3	-	TRBV30	-	TGTGCCTGGAGTGCATACAGCCGCTCTGGAAACACCATATATTTT	CAWSAYSRSGNTIYF
TRBJ2-5	-	TRBV6-6	-	TGTGCCAGCAGTTACGCGTCTAACGGGGAGACCCAGTACTTC	CASSYASNGETQYF
TRBJ2-2	-	TRBV29-1	-	TGCAGCGTTGGCGGGATGGACACCGGGGAGCTGTTTTTT	CSVGGMDTGELFF
TRBJ2-7	TRBD1	TRBV7-9	-	TGTGCCAGCAGCGGCGGGACAGGCTTTATGGGTCCCCAATACGAGCAGTACTTC	CASSGGTGFMGPQYEQYF
TRBJ2-7	-	TRBV6-1	-	TGTGCCAGCAACACAGGGAATCAATCACCAGGTTACTTC	CASNTGNQSPGYF
TRBJ1-2	-	TRBV5-1	once	TGCGCCAGCAGCTTGAACGGCCAACCCAACTATGGCTACACCTTC	CASSLNGQPNYGYTF
TRBJ2-5	-	TRBV7-9	-	TGTGCCAGCAGCTTAATGATTCAGGACCAAGAGACCCAGTACTTC	CASSLMIQDQETQYF
TRBJ1-3	-	TRBV10-3	-	TGTGCCATCAGTGAGGGTAGAGGGGGCTCTGGAAACACCATATATTTT	CAISEGRGGSGNTIYF
TRBJ1-5	TRBD1	TRBV6-4	-	TGTGCCAGCAGTGGGAATTTTAGGGGGCCGCGTTATCAGCCCCAGCATTTT	CASSGNFRGPRYQPQHF
TRBJ1-5	TRBD1	TRBV27	-	TGTGCCAGCAGTCCCGGACAGGGGAGACATAGCAATCAGCCCCAGCATTTT	CASSPGQGRHSNQPQHF
TRBJ2-5	-	TRBV7-2	-	TGTGCCAGCAGCCTGGGAGGGCAGGGGGCGATGATCCAGTACTTC	CASSLGGQGAMIQYF
TRBJ1-1	-	TRBV6-5	-	TGTGCCAGCACCTTCCGGGGGGACACTGAAGCTTTCTTT	CASTFRGDTEAFF
TRBJ2-2	-	TRBV5-1	-	TGCGCCAGCAGCTTGGCCACAGGGCCGAACACCGGGGAGCTGTTTTTT	CASSLATGPNTGELFF
TRBJ2-1	TRBD1	TRBV10-3	-	TGTGCCATCAGTGGGGACAGGACCCTCGTGAATGAGCAGTTCTTC	CAISGDRTLVNEQFF
TRBJ1-4	-	TRBV30	-	TGTGCCTGGAGTGTCGGGGGGGCTCAAGAAAAACTGTTTTTT	CAWSVGGAQEKLFF
TRBJ2-7	-	TRBV6-1	-	TGTGCCAGCAGTCAAGCCTCCGGGCACGAGCAGTACTTC	CASSQASGHEQYF
TRBJ2-3	-	TRBV4-1	few	TGCGCCAGCAGCCAAGAGTCCCCTCCCAATTCCGATACGCAGTATTTT	CASSQESPPNSDTQYF
TRBJ2-7	-	TRBV7-9	few	TGTGCCAGCAGCTTAGCGTTTAGGCTAAGCGAGCAGTACTTC	CASSLAFRLSEQYF
TRBJ1-5	-	TRBV25-1	once	TGTGCCAGTTCCGGTCAGCCAAATCAGCCCCAGCATTTT	CASSGQPNQPQHF
TRBJ2-5	TRBD1	TRBV19	-	TGTGCCAGTAGTATGGGGACAGGGTGGACCCAGTACTTC	CASSMGTGWTQYF
TRBJ1-2	-	TRBV20-1	-	TGCAGTGCTAGTCCCGGCTACACCTTC	CSASPGYTF
TRBJ2-3	-	TRBV9	few	TGTGCCAGCAGCCAAATGACGGGAGATACAGATACGCAGTATTTT	CASSQMTGDTDTQYF
TRBJ2-3	-	TRBV14	-	TGTGCCAGCAGCCCCAGCCTAGCGCCCGCCACAGATACGCAGTATTTT	CASSPSLAPATDTQYF
TRBJ2-7	TRBD1	TRBV6-5	few	TGTGCCAGCAAGGGACAGGGTCGAAACGAGCAGTACTTC	CASKGQGRNEQYF